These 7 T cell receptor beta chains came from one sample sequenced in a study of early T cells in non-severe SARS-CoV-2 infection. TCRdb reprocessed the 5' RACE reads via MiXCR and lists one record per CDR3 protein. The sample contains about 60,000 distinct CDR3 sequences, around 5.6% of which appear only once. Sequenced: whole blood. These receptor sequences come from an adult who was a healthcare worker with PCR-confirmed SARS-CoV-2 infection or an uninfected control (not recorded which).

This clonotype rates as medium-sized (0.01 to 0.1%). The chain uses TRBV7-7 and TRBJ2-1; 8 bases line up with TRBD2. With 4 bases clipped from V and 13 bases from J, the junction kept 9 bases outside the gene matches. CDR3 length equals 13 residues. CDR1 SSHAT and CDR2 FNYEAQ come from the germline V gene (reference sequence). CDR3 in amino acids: CASSSVAGGLQFF. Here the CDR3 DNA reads TGTGCCAGCAGCTCGGTGGCGGGAGGTCTCCAGTTCTTC. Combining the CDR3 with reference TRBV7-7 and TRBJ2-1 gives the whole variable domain GAGVSQSPRYKVTKRGQDVTLRCDPISSHATLYWYQQALGQGPEFLTYFNYEAQPDKSGLPSDRFSAERPEGSISTLTIQRTEQRDSAMYRCASSSVAGGLQFFGPGTRLTVL.

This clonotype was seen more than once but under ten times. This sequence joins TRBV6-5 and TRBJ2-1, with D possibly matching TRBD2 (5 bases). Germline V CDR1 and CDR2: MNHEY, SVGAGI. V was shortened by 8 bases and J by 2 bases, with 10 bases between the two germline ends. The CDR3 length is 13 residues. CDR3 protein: CASGWETYNEQFF. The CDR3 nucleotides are TGTGCCAGCGGGTGGGAGACCTACAATGAGCAGTTCTTC.

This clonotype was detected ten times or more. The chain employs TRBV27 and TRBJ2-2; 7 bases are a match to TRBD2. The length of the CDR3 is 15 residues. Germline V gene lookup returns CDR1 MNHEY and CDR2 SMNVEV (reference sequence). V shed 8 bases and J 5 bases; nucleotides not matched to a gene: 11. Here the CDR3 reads CASSRPGGWTGELFF. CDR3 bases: TGTGCCAGCTCACGGCCGGGAGGTTGGACCGGGGAGCTGTTTTTT.

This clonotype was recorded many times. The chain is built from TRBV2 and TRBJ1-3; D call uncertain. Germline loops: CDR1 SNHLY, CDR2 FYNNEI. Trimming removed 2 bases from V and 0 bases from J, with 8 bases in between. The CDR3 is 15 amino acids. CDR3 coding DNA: TGTGCCAGCAGTGAACTCGGTCCCTCTGGAAACACCATATATTTT. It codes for CASSELGPSGNTIYF.

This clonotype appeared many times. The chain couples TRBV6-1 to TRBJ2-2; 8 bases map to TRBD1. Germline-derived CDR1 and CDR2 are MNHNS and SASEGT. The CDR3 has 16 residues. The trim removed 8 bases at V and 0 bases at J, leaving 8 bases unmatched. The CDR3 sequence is CASYHRTGPNTGELFF. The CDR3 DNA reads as TGTGCCAGCTATCACCGGACAGGGCCGAACACCGGGGAGCTGTTTTTT.

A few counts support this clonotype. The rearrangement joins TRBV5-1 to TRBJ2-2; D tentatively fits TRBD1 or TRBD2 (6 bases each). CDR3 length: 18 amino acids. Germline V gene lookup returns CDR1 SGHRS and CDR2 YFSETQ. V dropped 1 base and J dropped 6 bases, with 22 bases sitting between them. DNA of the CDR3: TGCGCCAGCAGCTTGTTTCCCCTAGGGGGAGGCCTGGCCGGGGAGCTGTTTTTT. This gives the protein CASSLFPLGGGLAGELFF. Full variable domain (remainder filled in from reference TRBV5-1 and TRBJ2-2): KAGVTQTPRYLIKTRGQQVTLSCSPISGHRSVSWYQQTPGQGLQFLFEYFSETQRNKGNFPGRFSGRQFSNSRSEMNVSTLELGDSALYLCASSLFPLGGGLAGELFFGEGSRLTVL.

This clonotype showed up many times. The CDR3: CASSSGGTDGYTF. CDR3 DNA: TGTGCCAGCAGCTCCGGGGGGACGGATGGCTACACCTTC. The rearrangement joins TRBV27 to TRBJ1-2, with D tentatively TRBD1 (5 bases). Trimming removed 6 bases from V and 6 bases from J, with 14 bases in between. The CDR3 spans 13 residues. CDR1 and CDR2 (germline): MNHEY, SMNVEV (reference sequence).